Following are 32 T cell receptor beta chains from one sample sequenced in a study of Ad26.COV2.S vaccination and SARS-CoV-2 variants. The treatment: around 19 received Ad26.COV2.S at low or high dose, single or two shots; several received placebo; per-sample allocation not given. Sampling occurred on day 63 after the first vaccine or placebo injection. Assay used: immunoSEQ multiplex PCR; TCRdb lists only in-frame clones, some missing. This table has approximately 420,000 clones, roughly nine tenths appearing once. The material sequenced was peripheral blood, taken in a trial of Ad26.COV2.S vaccine versus placebo. The receptors come from a person aged 18-65 years who received the Ad26.COV2.S COVID-19 vaccine or a placebo.

In this sample, this clone turned up once. V and J are TRBV7-9 and TRBJ2-2, with D possibly being TRBD2 (5 bases). CDR3 size: 14 residues. Germline values: CDR1 SEHNR, CDR2 FQNEAQ (reference sequence). V gave up 5 bases and J gave up 6 bases, with 13 bases separating them. CDR3 loop: CASSDYEMAGELFF. CDR3 nucleotides: TGTGCCAGCAGCGACTACGAGATGGCCGGGGAGCTGTTTTTT.

The chain is built from TRBV10-3 and TRBJ1-2; D gene ambiguous. The length of the CDR3 is 11 residues. V was pared by 10 bases and J by 4 bases, with 10 bases between. Germline V gene data show CDR1 as ENHRY and CDR2 as SYGVKD. Written as DNA, the CDR3 is TGTGCCAGCGGAGGGCGCTATGGCTACACCTTC. Its protein is CASGGRYGYTF.

The chain recombines TRBV3-1 (or the pseudogene TRBV3-2) with TRBJ2-7; 7 bases agree with TRBD1. The V and J ends lost 5 bases and 2 bases, in that order; junction bases with no gene match: 6. This CDR3 comprises 14 residues. Germline V gene data show CDR1 as LGHDT and CDR2 as YNNKEL (reference sequence). The CDR3 DNA is TGTGCCAGCAGCAACACAGGGGCCACCTACGAGCAGTACTTC. It codes for CASSNTGATYEQYF.

This clone was seen just once. The chain carries TRBV7-2 and TRBJ2-3; 9 nucleotides line up with TRBD2. The J segment lost 0 bases and the V segment lost 2 bases, leaving 3 bases of the junction unmatched. Germline values: CDR1 SGHTA, CDR2 FQGNSA. This CDR3 is 16 amino acids long. This chain's CDR3 is CASSLTLAGSTDTQYF. The DNA for the CDR3 is TGTGCCAGCAGCTTAACCCTAGCGGGGAGCACAGATACGCAGTATTTT.

This chain links TRBV7-9 with TRBJ1-1; D possibly corresponds to TRBD1 (6 bases). The CDR3 loop spans 15 amino acids. V lost 3 bases and J lost 2, with 13 bases in between. Germline assignment: CDR1 SEHNR and CDR2 FQNEAQ (reference sequence). This CDR3 is CASSFLDSLNTEAFF. The CDR3 bases are TGTGCCAGCAGCTTCCTGGACAGCCTCAACACTGAAGCTTTCTTT.

This clone turned up a few times. The chain couples TRBV7-2 to TRBJ2-1; D remains unclear. The V and J ends lost 1 base and 6 bases respectively, with 7 bases between them. The CDR3 loop spans 13 amino acids. Germline CDR1 SGHTA, CDR2 FQGNSA. CDR3 DNA sequence: TGTGCCAGCAGCTTAGTGGGGTTCAATGAGCAGTTCTTC. Protein sequence: CASSLVGFNEQFF.

The V and J genes are TRBV3-1 (or the pseudogene TRBV3-2) and TRBJ2-3; 11 bases line up with TRBD1. V was pared by 3 bases and J by 3 bases, with 5 bases of the junction left unmatched. The CDR3 totals 16 residues. In germline, CDR1 is LGHDT, CDR2 YNNKEL (reference sequence). The CDR3 here is CASSQHRDRGTDTQYF. CDR3 DNA: TGTGCCAGCAGCCAGCACCGGGACAGGGGGACAGATACGCAGTATTTT.

The V call is TRBV4-3, the J call TRBJ1-5; D not resolved. The CDR3 totals 13 residues. The V end lost 0 bases, the J end lost 7 bases, and 7 bases lay between the germline ends. Per germline, CDR1 LGHNA and CDR2 YSLEER. The CDR3 DNA sequence: TGCGCCAGCAGCCAAGATCAGTACCAGCCCCAGCATTTT. It translates to CASSQDQYQPQHF.

This rearrangement joins TRBV7-8 to TRBJ2-7, with 7 bases matching TRBD1. The J segment lost 2 bases and the V segment lost 5 bases, leaving 6 bases of the junction unmatched. Germline V lookup: CDR1 SGHVS, CDR2 FQNEAQ. This CDR3 comprises 14 residues. Here the CDR3 reads CASSLDRQTYEQYF. CDR3 sequence (DNA): TGTGCCAGCAGCCTGGACAGGCAGACCTACGAGCAGTACTTC.

The chain combines TRBV11-2 with TRBJ2-5, with D maybe TRBD1 (5 bases). The CDR3 spans 16 residues. The ends were cut back, 3 bases at V and 2 bases at J, with 16 bases in the middle. CDR1 SGHAT and CDR2 FQNNGV come from the germline V gene. CDR3 in amino acids: CASSFAPGLGQETQYF. In DNA form, the CDR3 reads TGTGCCAGCAGCTTTGCCCCAGGGTTGGGGCAAGAGACCCAGTACTTC.

The gene calls are TRBV6-1 and TRBJ1-2; D is undetermined. The CDR3 is made up of 14 amino acids. Trimming took off 3 bases at V and 4 bases at J, with 12 bases between the two ends. CDR1 MNHNS and CDR2 SASEGT come from the germline V gene. CDR3 region: CASSERTVGYGYTF. CDR3 DNA sequence: TGTGCCAGCAGTGAGCGGACGGTGGGCTATGGCTACACCTTC.

The V call is TRBV3-1 (or the pseudogene TRBV3-2), the J call TRBJ1-1; D is unresolved. The CDR3 runs to 13 residues. V was shortened by 3 bases and J by 2 bases, with 7 bases between the two germline ends. Germline V gives CDR1 LGHDT, CDR2 YNNKEL (reference sequence). CDR3 sequence: CASSQGYNTEAFF. The CDR3 DNA is TGTGCCAGCAGCCAGGGGTACAACACTGAAGCTTTCTTT.

This sequence joins TRBV7-9 and TRBJ1-1; D is perhaps TRBD1 (5 bases). Looked up from germline, CDR1 is SEHNR and CDR2 is FQNEAQ (reference sequence). The CDR3 length is 16 residues. V dropped 4 bases and J dropped 1 base, with 16 bases sitting between them. CDR3 sequence reads: CASSSPRRGENTEAFF. The CDR3 nucleotides are TGTGCCAGCAGCTCGCCGAGGAGGGGCGAGAACACTGAAGCTTTCTTT.

V is TRBV6-1 and J is TRBJ2-3; D is unresolved. V gave up 2 bases and J gave up 6 bases, with 3 bases separating them. In germline, CDR1 is MNHNS, CDR2 SASEGT. This CDR3 region has 11 residues. The CDR3 sequence: CASSEFDTQYF. For the CDR3, the DNA is TGTGCCAGCAGTGAATTTGATACGCAGTATTTT.

In its sample, this clone was seen once. The chain is built from TRBV10-2 and TRBJ1-1; 8 nucleotides align to TRBD1. The germline V gene encodes CDR1 WSHSY and CDR2 SAAADI. V shed 2 bases, J shed 6 bases, and the junction held 8 bases outside the gene matches. The CDR3 contains 15 residues. CDR3 bases: TGCGCCAGCAGTGAGACCCGACAGGGGCGGCCTGAAGCTTTCTTT. This encodes CASSETRQGRPEAFF.

The sample holds one count of this clone. The chain joins TRBV14 to TRBJ1-5; D is ambiguous. The CDR3 covers 14 residues. The germline V and J ends were trimmed by 11 bases and 2 bases, with 16 bases remaining between them. From germline, CDR1 is SGHDN and CDR2 FVKESK. The CDR3 bases are TGTGCCCCTCAATGGTCCAGAGGCAATCAGCCCCAGCATTTT. Protein product: CAPQWSRGNQPQHF.

The gene calls are TRBV3-1 (or the pseudogene TRBV3-2) and TRBJ2-7; D may be TRBD1 (6 bases). The CDR3 has 12 amino acids. The germline gives CDR1 LGHDT, CDR2 YNNKEL (reference sequence). With 6 bases removed from V and 3 bases from J, the gap between germline ends came to 9 bases. Written as DNA, the CDR3 is TGTGCCAGCAGTCACAGGGTCTACGAGCAGTACTTC. This encodes CASSHRVYEQYF.

The CDR3 nucleotides are TGTGCTAGTGGTGCAGGGGTAGCGGGAAACACCATATATTTT. Amino acid sequence: CASGAGVAGNTIYF. The chain couples TRBV12-5 to TRBJ1-3, with D tentatively TRBD1 (6 bases). Germline V gene sequence: CDR1 LGHNT, CDR2 FRNRAP. V lost 5 bases and J lost 4, with 12 bases in between. The CDR3 runs 14 residues. Variable domain in full (rest from reference TRBV12-5 and TRBJ1-3): DARVTQTPRHKVTEMGQEVTMRCQPILGHNTVFWYRQTMMQGLELLAYFRNRAPLDDSGMPKDRFSAEMPDATLATLKIQPSEPRDSAVYFCASGAGVAGNTIYFGEGSWLTVV.

The chain joins TRBV7-2 to TRBJ1-2; D is unclear. Trimming pared 5 bases from V and 6 bases from J, leaving 16 bases between. The CDR3 runs 14 residues. CDR1 is SGHTA, CDR2 FQGNSA, per germline. The CDR3 is CASSPGPLANGYTF. CDR3 sequence (DNA): TGTGCCAGCAGCCCCGGGCCCCTCGCGAATGGCTACACCTTC.

The chain combines TRBV5-4 with TRBJ2-7; 11 nucleotides match TRBD2. Trimming cost V 2 bases and J 3 bases; bases outside gene matches: 4. Germline V CDR1 and CDR2: SGHNT, YYREEE (reference sequence). CDR3 length: 15 amino acids. This chain's CDR3 is CASSFSTSGDYEQYF. The DNA of the CDR3 is TGTGCCAGCAGCTTTTCGACTAGCGGGGACTACGAGCAGTACTTC.

The chain is built from TRBV10-3 and TRBJ2-5; D is perhaps TRBD2 (5 bases). CDR1 is ENHRY and CDR2 is SYGVKD in the germline V gene. The CDR3 sequence is 13 residues long. V was pared by 10 bases and J by 2 bases, with 14 bases between. CDR3 DNA: TGTGCCACAGGAGAGGGCCTTCAAGAGACCCAGTACTTC. This codes for CATGEGLQETQYF.

This clone was seen a single time. This chain links TRBV19 with TRBJ1-5; no firm D call. This CDR3 spans 14 amino acids. The V gene lost 6 bases and the J gene lost 4 bases, with 13 bases spanning the gap. The germline gives CDR1 LNHDA, CDR2 SQIVND (reference sequence). The CDR3 sequence is CASSRPFDNQPQHF. In nucleotides, the CDR3 is TGTGCCAGTAGCCGGCCCTTTGATAATCAGCCCCAGCATTTT.

Points on this clone: Other DNA variants within this sample encode the same CDR3. This chain uses TRBV3-1 (or the pseudogene TRBV3-2) with TRBJ1-1; D is unresolved. V was shortened by 1 base and J by 0 bases, with 3 bases between the two germline ends. Germline CDR1 LGHDT, CDR2 YNNKEL (reference sequence). This CDR3 contains 13 residues. The CDR3 loop is CASSQGLNTEAFF. DNA for the CDR3: TGTGCCAGCAGCCAAGGACTGAACACTGAAGCTTTCTTT.

The rearrangement joins TRBV27 to TRBJ1-1; a possible D gene is TRBD1 (6 bases). The germline gives CDR1 MNHEY, CDR2 SMNVEV (reference sequence). Deletions cut 1 base from V and 4 bases from J, with 13 bases between. The CDR3 loop spans 15 amino acids. The CDR3 DNA sequence: TGTGCCAGCAGTTTATTCGGGACAACATCCACTGAAGCTTTCTTT. Residues: CASSLFGTTSTEAFF.

The V gene is TRBV3-1 (or the pseudogene TRBV3-2), the J gene TRBJ1-4; tentatively, D is TRBD1 (6 bases). V dropped 4 bases and J dropped 3 bases, with 12 bases sitting between them. The CDR3 has 15 amino acids. CDR1 is LGHDT, CDR2 YNNKEL, per germline (reference sequence). The CDR3 region has the DNA TGTGCCAGCAGCCCGATGACAGGTTCTAATGAAAAACTGTTTTTT. Residues: CASSPMTGSNEKLFF.

The chain combines TRBV10-2 with TRBJ2-1; 8 bases agree with TRBD2. CDR3 length equals 15 residues. Trimming removed 5 bases from V and 7 bases from J; junction bases left unmatched: 10. Germline CDR1 reads WSHSY; CDR2 reads SAAADI. The DNA for the CDR3 is TGCGCCAGCAGTTTCAGCGGGGGCGATATTAATGAGCAGTTCTTC. It translates to CASSFSGGDINEQFF.

This clone was picked up one time. This chain uses TRBV19 with TRBJ2-7; weak D call: TRBD2 (5 bases). The CDR3 contains 16 residues. Looked up from germline, CDR1 is LNHDA and CDR2 is SQIVND (reference sequence). V dropped 5 bases and J dropped 5 bases, with 22 bases sitting between them. The CDR3 here is CASSVSWAPLRDEQYF. The CDR3 region has the DNA TGTGCCAGTAGTGTCTCGTGGGCGCCCCTGAGGGACGAGCAGTACTTC.

This sequence joins TRBV10-1 and TRBJ1-6; D might be TRBD1 (5 bases). This CDR3 region has 16 residues. V was pared by 7 bases and J by 2 bases, with 15 bases between. Germline CDR1 is WNHNN and CDR2 is SYGVQD (reference sequence). The DNA of the CDR3 is TGCGCCAGCACGGGTAGGGGATGGACCTATAATTCACCCCTCCACTTT. The encoded protein is CASTGRGWTYNSPLHF.

The rearrangement uses TRBV6-2 or TRBV6-3 and TRBJ1-5, with no clear D. The germline CDR1 and CDR2 sequences are MNHEY and SVGEGT. Trimming removed 6 bases at V and 2 bases at J, with 17 bases between. CDR3 length equals 16 residues. DNA for the CDR3: TGTGCCAGCAGCCCGGCTGGGGTGTCTCGCAATCAGCCCCAGCATTTT. Encoded protein: CASSPAGVSRNQPQHF.

On this clone itself: In the same sample, other DNA sequences code for this CDR3. The J gene is TRBJ2-5, the V gene TRBV11-3; D might be TRBD2 (5 bases). Per the germline V gene, CDR1 is SGHNT and CDR2 is YENEEA. V was shortened by 5 bases and J by 1 base, with 8 bases between the two germline ends. The CDR3 has 13 amino acids. The CDR3 sequence is CASSLGSQETQYF. The CDR3 coding sequence is TGTGCCAGCAGCCTTGGGAGCCAAGAGACCCAGTACTTC.

The chain uses TRBV6-5 and TRBJ2-2; the D gene is possibly TRBD1 (8 bases). The CDR3 is 14 residues long. The germline gives CDR1 MNHEY, CDR2 SVGAGI. Trimming took 6 bases from V and 5 from J, leaving 13 bases between them. CDR3 sequence (DNA): TGTGCCAGCAGACTACAGGGGGGGACCGGGGAGCTGTTTTTT. Protein product: CASRLQGGTGELFF.

Worth noting for this clone: Other DNA sequences of this sample code for an identical CDR3. V usage is TRBV11-3 and J usage is TRBJ1-1; D unresolved. The germline CDR1 and CDR2 sequences are SGHNT and YENEEA. The CDR3 extends over 13 amino acids. V lost 1 base and J 2 bases, leaving 5 bases between the germline ends. In DNA, the CDR3 is TGTGCCAGCAGCTTAGTCGGCAACACTGAAGCTTTCTTT. Its protein product is CASSLVGNTEAFF.